The T cell receptor beta chain under discussion was sequenced for a study of T cell responses to AZD1222 COVID-19 vaccine. The CDR3 runs to 14 residues. Germline CDR1 and CDR2: LNHDA and SQIVND (reference sequence). With 7 bases clipped from V and 5 bases from J, the junction kept 6 bases outside the gene matches. TCRdb keeps only in-frame clones here, not all; method: immunoSEQ multiplex PCR. Here the sample spans 90,000 to 150,000 clones, 80% to 95% being singletons. Sequenced here: peripheral blood, sampled 28 days after the second dose of the MenACWY control vaccine. This TCR derives from an adult who received the MenACWY meningococcal vaccine as a control. This chain links TRBV19 with TRBJ1-5, with 9 bases fitting TRBD1. CDR3 amino acids: CASKHRTGDQPQHF. The CDR3 nucleotides are TGTGCCAGTAAACACCGGACAGGGGATCAGCCCCAGCATTTT.